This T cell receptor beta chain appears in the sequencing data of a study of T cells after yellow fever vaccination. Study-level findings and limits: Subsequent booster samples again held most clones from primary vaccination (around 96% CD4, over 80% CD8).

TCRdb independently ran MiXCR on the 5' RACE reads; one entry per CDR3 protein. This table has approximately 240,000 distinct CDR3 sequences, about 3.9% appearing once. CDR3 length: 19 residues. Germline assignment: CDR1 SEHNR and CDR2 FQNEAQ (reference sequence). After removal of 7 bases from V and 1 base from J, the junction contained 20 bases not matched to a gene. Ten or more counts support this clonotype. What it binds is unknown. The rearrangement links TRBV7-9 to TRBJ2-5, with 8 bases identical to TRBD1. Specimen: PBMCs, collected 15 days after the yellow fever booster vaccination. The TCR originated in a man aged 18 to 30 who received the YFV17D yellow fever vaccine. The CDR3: CASTPTEGQGAPLQETQYF. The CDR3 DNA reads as TGTGCCAGCACCCCCACGGAAGGACAGGGTGCCCCACTCCAAGAGACCCAGTACTTC.